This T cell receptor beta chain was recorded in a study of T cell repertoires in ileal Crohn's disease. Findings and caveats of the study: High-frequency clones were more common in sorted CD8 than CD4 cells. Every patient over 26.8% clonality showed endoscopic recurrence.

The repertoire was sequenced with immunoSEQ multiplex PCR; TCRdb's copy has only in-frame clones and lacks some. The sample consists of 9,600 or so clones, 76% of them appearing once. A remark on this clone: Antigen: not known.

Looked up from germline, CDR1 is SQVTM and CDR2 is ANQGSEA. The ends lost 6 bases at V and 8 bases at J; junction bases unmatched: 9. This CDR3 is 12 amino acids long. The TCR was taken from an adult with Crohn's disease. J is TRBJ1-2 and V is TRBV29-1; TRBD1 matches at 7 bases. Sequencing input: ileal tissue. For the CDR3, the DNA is TGCAGCGTCTGGACAGGATCCAGAGGCTACACCTTC. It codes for CSVWTGSRGYTF.